This TCR beta chain was recorded in a study of blood T cell repertoires in COVID-19. Study information: COVID-19 samples, acute and convalescent, were from the United States, Italy and Spain.

CDR1 and CDR2 from the germline V gene are SGHTA and FQGNSA. CDR3 size: 14 residues. Trimming cost V 2 bases and J 3 bases, with 11 bases left between them. Authors' data handling: Amplification from reference gene primers served as the basis for estimated nucleated cell counts. The table came from immunoSEQ multiplex PCR; TCRdb's copy has only in-frame clones and leaves some out. That table is the source of V, J and clone size, and D and trimming were worked out from the DNA. Of approximately 76,000 clones in the sample, over 70% were seen once. This chain uses TRBV7-2 with TRBJ2-7, with D uncertain. The sequenced sample was peripheral blood. This receptor was identified in a man aged 50-59 years with acute or convalescent COVID-19. The DNA of the CDR3 is TGTGCCAGCAGCTTAAGCGAGTCGATCTACGAGCAGTACTTC. Encoded protein: CASSLSESIYEQYF.